The 26 T cell receptor beta chains listed next were all sequenced from one sample in a study of CD8+ T cells in alopecia areata. It was cDNA, reverse transcribed from extracted RNA, that served as the sequencing template. The repertoire was sequenced with immunoSEQ multiplex PCR; TCRdb's copy has only in-frame clones and lacks some. The sample includes over 100,000 clones, none of them occurring once. Sequencing used lesional skin. Receptors were obtained from a C3H/HeJ mouse with alopecia areata. The MHC haplotype recorded for the strain is H2-k.

Details on this clone: The genes and germline here are from mouse. Sequencing ends 4 residues short of the CDR3 end; the germline J gene provides the rest. This chain joins TRBV13-3 and TRBJ2-5; D may be TRBD2 (6 bases). The CDR3 contains 16 residues. CDR1 is NNHDY, CDR2 SYVADS, per germline. The V end was cut by 5 bases, the J end by 0 bases, with 16 bases between. CDR3 protein: CASSLGLFINQDTQYF. CDR3 DNA (partial): TGTGCCAGCAGCCTCGGACTGTTTATTAACCAAGAC.

As concerns this clone: Gene labels here are mouse ones. The CDR3 end lies 4 residues beyond the end of the read and is filled in from the germline J gene. J is TRBJ2-3 and V is TRBV13-1; TRBD2 matches at 12 bases. This CDR3 contains 15 residues. CDR1 is NSHNY, CDR2 SYGAGN, per germline. The J segment lost 4 bases and the V segment lost 2 bases, leaving 2 bases of the junction unmatched. CDR3 in amino acids: CASSEGLGGPETLYF. CDR3 DNA (partial): TGTGCCAGCAGTGAGGGACTGGGGGGACCAGAA.

Concerning this clone: Mouse germline and gene names are used. The read terminates 4 residues ahead of where the CDR3 ends, so the germline J gene completes it. The J gene is TRBJ1-2, the V gene TRBV31, with D maybe TRBD1 (6 bases). Germline CDR1 reads GKSSPN; CDR2 reads SITVG. V was cut by 0 bases and J by 4 bases, with 12 bases left in between. The CDR3 length is 14 residues. The part of the CDR3 DNA that was read is TGTGCCTGGAGTCTCGGCAGGGGATTCTCC. Translation gives CAWSLGRGFS. The full CDR3 sequence reads CAWSLGRGFSDYTF. Looking up the rest from reference TRBV31 and TRBJ1-2 gives the full variable domain: AQTIHQWPVAEIKAVGSPLSLGCTIKGKSSPNLYWYWQATGGTLQQLFYSITVGQVESVVQLNLSASRPKDDQFILSTEKLLLSHSGFYLCAWSLGRGFSDYTFGSGTRLLVI.

On this clone itself: At residue 11, the TCRdb protein and translated DNA are inconsistent; the protein given comes from the DNA. The gene names given are mouse names. The read is 3 residues too short to cover the CDR3 end, so that end is filled in from the germline J gene. The chain links TRBV14 to TRBJ1-6, with 7 bases identical to TRBD1. TRBJ1-6 carries the ORF label, with uncertain function. J was trimmed by 5 bases and V by 5 bases; bases with no gene match: 4. The CDR3 has 14 residues. Germline CDR1 and CDR2: SGHDT and FRDEAV. The CDR3 region is CASSLQGNNSPLYF. The part of the CDR3 DNA that was read is TGTGCCAGCAGCCTACAGGGGAATAATTCGCCC.

This clone was observed at least ten times. Genes and germline are mouse. The CDR3 end falls 4 residues outside the read, so it is completed with the germline J gene. The chain carries TRBV13-3 and TRBJ2-3; 7 bases map to TRBD2. CDR3 length equals 16 residues. Germline CDR1 reads NNHDY; CDR2 reads SYVADS. The J segment lost 1 base and the V segment lost 0 bases, leaving 5 bases of the junction unmatched. The CDR3 loop reads CASSDAGGPGAETLYF. The CDR3 bases that were read are TGTGCCAGCAGTGATGCTGGGGGACCGGGTGCAGAA.

This clone was found a few times. Genes and germline are mouse. Sequencing ends 4 residues short of the CDR3 end; the germline J gene provides the rest. The chain has TRBV13-3 and TRBJ2-5; 9 nucleotides agree with TRBD1. This CDR3 spans 13 amino acids. Germline lookup yields CDR1 NNHDY and CDR2 SYVADS. J was trimmed by 1 base and V by 7 bases; bases with no gene match: 1. CDR3 DNA, as far as it was read: TGTGCCAGCCGGGACAGGGACCAAGAC. It encodes CASRDRDQD. The whole CDR3 reads CASRDRDQDTQYF.

Concerning this clone itself: Genes here carry mouse names. The CDR3 extends 4 residues past the end of the read, so its final part is completed from the germline J gene. The V call is TRBV12-1, the J call TRBJ1-4, with TRBD1 as a possible D gene (5 bases). Trimming pared 4 bases from V and 0 bases from J, leaving 8 bases between. Germline assignment: CDR1 SGHSN and CDR2 HYEKVE. The CDR3 runs 14 residues. The CDR3 region is CASSPDISNERLFF. Partial CDR3 DNA: TGTGCCAGCTCCCCGGACATTTCCAACGAA.

On this clone: Gene labels here are mouse ones. The CDR3 is cut off 4 residues early in the read; its end comes from the germline J gene. This chain joins TRBV13-2 and TRBJ2-1; TRBD2 aligns across 8 bases. There are 16 residues in the CDR3. The V gene's germline CDR1 is NNHNN and CDR2 SYGAGS (reference sequence). V was clipped by 0 bases and J by 1 base; unmatched bases: 3. CDR3 bases read: TGTGCCAGCGGTGATGCAGTGGGGGGGAACTATGCT. Its protein product is CASGDAVGGNYA. The entire CDR3 reads CASGDAVGGNYAEQFF.

A note on this clone: Mouse gene names apply. With the read ending 4 residues before the CDR3 end, the germline J gene is used to fill in that end. The chain joins TRBV31 to TRBJ2-3, with D possibly being TRBD1 (5 bases). The germline V and J ends were trimmed by 0 bases and 1 base, with 8 bases remaining between them. CDR1 GKSSPN and CDR2 SITVG come from the germline V gene. This CDR3 has 14 residues. The CDR3 here is CAWSLVQGAETLYF. CDR3 DNA, as far as it was read: TGTGCCTGGAGTCTAGTACAGGGTGCAGAA. Full variable domain (remainder filled in from reference TRBV31 and TRBJ2-3): AQTIHQWPVAEIKAVGSPLSLGCTIKGKSSPNLYWYWQATGGTLQQLFYSITVGQVESVVQLNLSASRPKDDQFILSTEKLLLSHSGFYLCAWSLVQGAETLYFGSGTRLTVL.

Details on this clone: Mouse gene names and germline throughout. The CDR3 end falls 4 residues outside the read, so it is completed with the germline J gene. The rearrangement joins TRBV13-3 to TRBJ2-3; 13 bases fit TRBD2. Germline assignment: CDR1 NNHDY and CDR2 SYVADS. The J segment lost 1 base and the V segment lost 3 bases, leaving 5 bases of the junction unmatched. The CDR3 length is 17 residues. The sequenced CDR3 bases are TGTGCCAGCAGTGGCGGACTGGGGGGGCACGGTGCAGAA. Translating it yields CASSGGLGGHGAE. The CDR3 as a whole reads CASSGGLGGHGAETLYF.

Remarks on this clone: The genes are named according to mouse. The CDR3 end lies 4 residues beyond the end of the read and is filled in from the germline J gene. The J gene is TRBJ2-7, the V gene TRBV13-1; D perhaps matches TRBD2 (5 bases). The CDR3 totals 14 residues. CDR1 NSHNY and CDR2 SYGAGN come from the germline V gene. CDR3 sequence reads: CASSDAWGEDEQYF. The sequenced part of the CDR3 DNA is TGTGCCAGCAGTGATGCATGGGGAGAGGAT.

With respect to this clone: The genes and germline here are from mouse. The CDR3 end falls 4 residues outside the read, so it is completed with the germline J gene. The chain couples TRBV1 to TRBJ2-7; TRBD2 agrees at 11 bases. This CDR3 is 15 amino acids long. The trim removed 4 bases at V and 1 base at J, leaving 3 bases unmatched. Germline loops: CDR1 NSQYPW, CDR2 LRSPGD (reference sequence). CDR3 DNA, as far as it was read: TGCACCTGCAGTGGGGACTGGGGGAAATCCTAT. Translation: CTCSGDWGKSY. The full CDR3 is CTCSGDWGKSYEQYF.

This clone was counted a few times. Gene names denote mouse genes. The DNA ends 4 residues before the CDR3 does, and the rest of the CDR3 is filled in from the germline J gene. The chain employs TRBV13-3 and TRBJ1-4, with 8 bases fitting TRBD1. The CDR3 has 15 amino acids. J lost 3 bases, V lost 5 bases, and 6 bases had no gene match. CDR1 and CDR2 (germline): NNHDY, SYVADS. CDR3 region: CASSVRGRANERLFF. The sequenced CDR3 bases are TGTGCCAGCAGCGTCAGGGGGCGCGCCAACGAA.

This clone was found many times. Genes here carry mouse names. The missing CDR3 end, 4 residues past where the read stops, is filled in from the germline J gene. J is TRBJ2-1 and V is TRBV13-3, with TRBD1 matching 12 bases. Germline V gives CDR1 NNHDY, CDR2 SYVADS. This CDR3 contains 15 residues. With V trimmed by 3 bases and J by 6 bases, 4 bases remained unmatched. The CDR3 sequence is CASSAGTGGLAEQFF. CDR3 bases read: TGTGCCAGCAGTGCCGGGACAGGGGGCCTTGCT.

In the case of this clone: All gene names here are mouse names. Read coverage stops 4 residues before the CDR3 terminus; the germline J gene supplies the remainder. V usage is TRBV14 and J usage is TRBJ2-2; D might be TRBD1 (5 bases). The CDR3 covers 13 residues. Germline V gene lookup returns CDR1 SGHDT and CDR2 FRDEAV. Deletions cut 5 bases from V and 6 bases from J, with 11 bases between. CDR3 amino acids: CASRYQGSGQLYF. The DNA read from the CDR3 is TGTGCCAGCAGGTATCAGGGATCCGGG.

A note on this clone: The protein listed by TCRdb differs at residue 13 from the translated DNA, so the DNA translation is shown. The gene names here belong to mouse. Read data end 3 residues before the CDR3 end; the end is taken from the germline J gene. This chain links TRBV14 with TRBJ1-6; TRBD1 aligns across 7 bases. TRBJ1-6 qualifies as an ORF whose function is uncertain. Germline CDR1 is SGHDT and CDR2 is FRDEAV. V lost 1 base to trimming and J lost 5 bases; unmatched junction nucleotides: 6. The CDR3 runs 16 residues. This CDR3 is CASSFRGLRNNSPLYF. Incomplete CDR3 DNA: TGTGCCAGCAGTTTCAGGGGGCTGAGGAATAATTCGCCC.

With respect to this clone: Mouse gene names and germline throughout. The sequenced fragment ends 4 residues before the CDR3 boundary, so the rest is inferred from the germline J gene. The V and J genes are TRBV17 and TRBJ2-1; TRBD2 agrees at 12 bases. V was pared by 5 bases and J by 5 bases, with 4 bases of the junction left unmatched. Germline V gene data show CDR1 as MNHDT and CDR2 as YYDKIL. The CDR3 covers 15 residues. The covered CDR3 bases are TGTGCTAGCAGTGGGACTGGGGGGAAGGATGCT. It encodes CASSGTGGKDA. The complete CDR3 protein is CASSGTGGKDAEQFF.

About this clone itself: Mouse gene names apply. The read halts 4 residues ahead of the CDR3 end, with the missing end drawn from the germline J gene. The chain uses TRBV13-1 and TRBJ2-1; TRBD2 matches at 13 bases. This CDR3 has 16 residues. CDR1 and CDR2 (germline): NSHNY, SYGAGN. The CDR3 loop is CASRRDWGGLGAEQFF. Incomplete CDR3 DNA: TGTGCCAGCAGAAGGGACTGGGGGGGGTTGGGGGCT.

About this clone: The germline and genes are mouse ones. Read sequence stops 4 residues before the CDR3 end, and the germline J gene provides the missing end. The chain uses TRBV13-2 and TRBJ2-1; tentative D call: TRBD1 (7 bases). Per the germline V gene, CDR1 is NNHNN and CDR2 is SYGAGS (reference sequence). CDR3 length: 17 residues. Trimming removed 0 bases at V and 0 bases at J, with 13 bases between. CDR3 DNA (partial): TGTGCCAGCGGTGATGCTAGAGGGGGCGATAACTATGCT. Protein sequence: CASGDARGGDNYA. The complete CDR3 protein is CASGDARGGDNYAEQFF.

This clone was seen only a few times. Any gene name here is a mouse gene name. The CDR3 end falls 4 residues outside the read, so it is completed with the germline J gene. The chain joins TRBV19 to TRBJ2-1; D unresolved. Germline CDR1 FNHDT, CDR2 SITEND (reference sequence). This CDR3 contains 12 residues. The ends were cut back, 5 bases at V and 4 bases at J, with 7 bases in the middle. The CDR3: CASSPEYAEQFF. CDR3 DNA, as far as it was read: TGTGCCAGCAGCCCAGAATATGCT.

This clone came up a few times. TCRdb's protein and the translated DNA diverge at residue 12; the protein reported here is the translation of the DNA. The genes are named according to mouse. The read falls 3 residues short of the CDR3 end, and the missing part is taken from the germline J gene. The V call is TRBV14, the J call TRBJ1-6; TRBD1 matches 7 bases. TRBJ1-6 is labeled an ORF, and its function is uncertain. The CDR3 is 15 amino acids. J lost 3 bases, V lost 4 bases, and 4 bases had no gene match. Germline values: CDR1 SGHDT, CDR2 FRDEAV. The CDR3 is CASSPGTVYNSPLYF. Incomplete CDR3 DNA: TGTGCCAGCAGTCCCGGGACAGTCTATAATTCGCCC.

This clone was observed a few times. Mouse gene names and germline throughout. Coverage ceases 4 residues before the CDR3 finishes, and the germline J gene fills in the end. The chain joins TRBV16 to TRBJ2-1; 8 nucleotides agree with TRBD2. J lost 1 base, V lost 1 base, and 3 bases had no gene match. This CDR3 comprises 16 residues. Germline CDR1 reads SGHSA; CDR2 reads FRNQAP. CDR3 DNA (partial): TGTGCAAGCAGCTTAGGCTGGGGGGAGAACTATGCT. Its protein product is CASSLGWGENYA. The full CDR3 protein is CASSLGWGENYAEQFF.

Points on this clone: The genes and germline here are from mouse. The CDR3 end falls 4 residues outside the read, so it is completed with the germline J gene. The chain combines TRBV13-3 with TRBJ1-2; 8 bases map to TRBD1. The CDR3 extends over 16 amino acids. Germline loops: CDR1 NNHDY, CDR2 SYVADS. Germline trimming cut 4 bases from V and 0 bases from J; bases unmatched to any gene: 8. The part of the CDR3 DNA that was read is TGTGCCAGCAGTTTTCTCGGACAGGGAGCAAACTCC. It encodes CASSFLGQGANS. The whole CDR3 region reads CASSFLGQGANSDYTF.

This clone was observed at least ten times. Mouse names are used for the genes. The DNA read from the CDR3 is TGTGCCAGCAGGGCCGGGACAGGGATTAACCAAGAC. This encodes CASRAGTGINQD. The full CDR3 reads CASRAGTGINQDTQYF. The V and J genes are TRBV13-3 and TRBJ2-5; 9 bases agree with TRBD1. With the read ending 4 residues before the CDR3 end, the germline J gene is used to fill in that end. Germline-derived CDR1 and CDR2 are NNHDY and SYVADS. The CDR3 runs to 16 residues. J was trimmed by 0 bases and V by 5 bases; bases with no gene match: 7.

The sample holds a few counts of this clone. The genes are named according to mouse. The read comes to an end 4 residues before the CDR3 does, leaving the germline J gene to fill in the end. V and J are TRBV17 and TRBJ2-7, with 8 positions matching TRBD2. CDR1 and CDR2 from the germline V gene are MNHDT and YYDKIL. The CDR3 is 15 amino acids. The CDR3 bases that were read are TGTGCTAGCAGTAGAGACCCCGGGACTGGCGAT. It codes for CASSRDPGTGD. The whole CDR3 protein is CASSRDPGTGDEQYF. Full variable domain (missing parts from reference TRBV17 and TRBJ2-7): DTTVKQNPRYKLARVGKPVNLICSQTMNHDTMYWYQKKPNQAPKLLLFYYDKILNREADTFEKFQSSRPNNSFCSLYIGSAGLEYSAMYLCASSRDPGTGDEQYFGPGTRLTVL.

This clone turned up a few times. Each gene name is a mouse one. Read coverage stops 4 residues before the CDR3 terminus; the germline J gene supplies the remainder. The chain uses TRBV19 and TRBJ2-7; 8 bases map to TRBD2. CDR3 length: 13 residues. Germline-derived CDR1 and CDR2 are FNHDT and SITEND (reference sequence). The CDR3 sequence is CASGDWRGYEQYF. Partial CDR3 DNA: TGTGCCAGCGGGGACTGGAGGGGGTAT. Based on the CDR3 plus reference TRBV19 and TRBJ2-7, the full variable domain is GGIITQTPKFLIGQEGQKLTLKCQQNFNHDTMYWYRQDSGKGLRLIYYSITENDLQKGDLSEGYDASREKKSSFSLTVTSAQKNEMAVFLCASGDWRGYEQYFGPGTRLTVL.